This T cell receptor (beta chain) was identified in a study of CD8+ T cells in alopecia areata. Study as a whole: Treatment comprised oral tofacitinib, 5 to 10 mg twice daily, in treated patients. Study conclusions and caveats: Expanded CD8+ clones among the top 100, as well as scalp clonality, were significantly decreased by tofacitinib. Scalp data also include sequences from resident alphabeta T cells of normal skin.

Sample treatment: oral pan-JAK inhibitor, 5-10 mg twice daily. Obtained from alopecia areata patients were lesional scalp punch biopsies along with peripheral blood. About this clone: What it binds is not known.

The CDR3 sequence is 12 residues long. Per germline, CDR1 SQVTM and CDR2 ANQGSEA. The V and J ends lost 6 bases and 4 bases respectively, with 12 bases between them. RNA extraction was followed by reverse transcription into cDNA, which acted as the sequencing template. The table came from immunoSEQ multiplex PCR; TCRdb's copy has only in-frame clones and leaves some out. The sample includes roughly 120,000 clones, approximately 59% of them seen just once. This specimen consisted of CD8+ T cells sorted from blood, obtained at week 4, from a patient treated with tofacitinib. This sequence joins TRBV29-1 and TRBJ2-5; perhaps TRBD2 as D (5 bases). This TCR derives from a human donor with alopecia areata. Here the CDR3 DNA reads TGCAGCGTGCAGGTCCGGGGAGAGACCCAGTACTTC. Its translation: CSVQVRGETQYF.